The present TCR beta chain was sequenced within a study of T cell repertoires in aging, cancer and after chemotherapy. General study findings and limits: Compared with age-matched healthy donors, untreated hematological or solid cancer patients showed higher blood TCR clonality.

Amplification of TCR beta used genomic DNA extracted from peripheral blood. Multiplex touch-down PCR with TRB-A/B primers amplified rearranged V-D-J TRB sequences. One entry per CDR3 protein results from TCRdb running MiXCR on the multiplex PCR reads. The table shows 800 or so distinct CDR3 sequences, with around 25% occurring only once. As regards this clonotype: Its cognate antigen is unknown.

The CDR3 runs to 14 residues. After removal of 2 bases from V and 4 bases from J, the junction contained 6 bases not matched to a gene. Germline-derived CDR1 and CDR2 are GTSNPN and SVGIG (reference sequence). The chain is built from TRBV30 and TRBJ2-7, with TRBD2 matching over 9 bases. The receptor was isolated from a human donor with a solid tumor. Sequenced: blood. This CDR3 is CAWSLAGEGYEQYV. CDR3 DNA: TGTGCCTGGAGTTTAGCGGGAGAGGGATACGAGCAGTACGTC.